The 5 T cell receptor beta chains below all came from one sample that was sequenced in a study of blood T cell repertoires in COVID-19. Profiled with immunoSEQ multiplex PCR; TCRdb holds only in-frame clones, not every one. The repertoire holds under 250,000 clones, with roughly nine tenths as singletons. Sequences were obtained from peripheral blood. The source of these receptors is a man between 60 and 75 years old who had recovered from COVID-19.

The chain couples TRBV2 to TRBJ2-4; D might be TRBD1 (6 bases). Germline CDR1 reads SNHLY; CDR2 reads FYNNEI. The CDR3 has 13 residues. The V end was cut by 7 bases, the J end by 0 bases, with 7 bases between. The CDR3 protein is CASNREAKNIQYF. The CDR3 DNA reads as TGTGCCAGCAACAGGGAAGCCAAAAACATTCAGTACTTC.

The rearrangement joins TRBV5-1 to TRBJ2-5, with 8 bases aligning to TRBD2. Losses at the gene ends were 4 bases for V and 5 bases for J; bases not matched to a gene: 7. The CDR3 loop spans 14 amino acids. CDR1 and CDR2 (germline): SGHRS, YFSETQ. The CDR3 sequence is CASSPGGGSETQYF. The CDR3 nucleotides are TGCGCCAGCAGCCCGGGCGGGGGGTCGGAGACCCAGTACTTC.

Only one count was recorded for this clone. V gene TRBV9 combines with J gene TRBJ1-1, with D perhaps matching TRBD1 (5 bases). CDR3 length: 15 residues. Trimming cost V 0 bases and J 9 bases, with 18 bases left between them. Germline loops: CDR1 SGDLS, CDR2 YYNGEE. DNA of the CDR3: TGTGCCAGCAGCGTAGGGTGGGGGGAGACAGCCCAAGCTTTCTTT. It encodes CASSVGWGETAQAFF.

This clone appeared once. This chain links TRBV2 with TRBJ2-7; 12 bases are a match to TRBD1. CDR3 length: 14 amino acids. V gave up 6 bases and J gave up 8 bases; unmatched junction bases: 8. Germline lookup yields CDR1 SNHLY and CDR2 FYNNEI. The CDR3 bases are TGTGCCAGCAGGGCGGGACAGGGGGCCCAAAAGCAGTACTTC. Translating it yields CASRAGQGAQKQYF. Full variable domain (rest looked up from reference TRBV2 and TRBJ2-7): EPEVTQTPSHQVTQMGQEVILRCVPISNHLYFYWYRQILGQKVEFLVSFYNNEISEKSEIFDDQFSVERPDGSNFTLKIRSTKLEDSAMYFCASRAGQGAQKQYFGPGTRLTVT.

This chain connects TRBV9 to TRBJ2-5; D is unresolved. Trimming removed 0 bases at V and 3 bases at J, with 9 bases between. Per germline, CDR1 SGDLS and CDR2 YYNGEE. This CDR3 spans 14 amino acids. CDR3 sequence reads: CASSVAGFKETQYF. CDR3 nucleotides: TGTGCCAGCAGCGTAGCCGGTTTTAAAGAGACCCAGTACTTC.